This T cell receptor beta chain is drawn from a study of T cells in localized non-small cell lung cancer. Study results and caveats: Greater T cell density in blood accompanied longer overall survival.

Turning to this clone: Its specificity is unknown.

Method: immunoSEQ multiplex PCR; TCRdb's copy keeps in-frame clones and lacks some. The sample consists of tens of thousands of clones, roughly 93% of them appearing once. The CDR3 consists of 14 residues. Trimming stripped 3 bases from V and 5 bases from J, with 13 bases between. Germline values: CDR1 KGHSH, CDR2 LQKENI. This chain links TRBV18 with TRBJ2-5; D gene unclear. This TCR derives from a female donor aged 60 or older with stage I lung adenocarcinoma. The source was peripheral blood, collected before any cancer treatment. CDR3 sequence reads: CASSPTEPRETQYF. The CDR3 DNA reads TGTGCCAGCTCACCGACGGAGCCCCGGGAGACCCAGTACTTC.